This T cell receptor beta chain was recovered during a study of patients and donors after allogeneic stem cell transplantation. This clonotype was seen only a few times. Via MiXCR, TCRdb re-called the RT-PCR reads, giving one row per CDR3 protein. The data contain hundreds of thousands of distinct CDR3 sequences, around 15% of them singletons. This receptor was identified in a human donor who was either an allogeneic HSCT recipient or a stem cell or donor lymphocyte infusion donor (not recorded which). It is not recorded whose cells these are; they may come from a transplant donor. Specimen: blood, either unsorted or a sorted T cell fraction (not recorded which).

The CDR3 loop is CASSPQRTGPGSYNEQFF. Written as DNA, the CDR3 is TGTGCCAGCTCACCTCAACGGACAGGGCCGGGCTCCTACAATGAGCAGTTCTTC. The V and J genes are TRBV18 and TRBJ2-1; TRBD1 matches at 8 bases. With 3 bases clipped from V and 0 bases from J, the junction kept 10 bases outside the gene matches. Germline lookup yields CDR1 KGHSH and CDR2 LQKENI. The CDR3 contains 18 residues.